Sequencing of this TCR beta chain was carried out in a study of blood T cell repertoires in COVID-19. Whole-study context: The samples span acute and convalescent COVID-19 from the United States, Italy and Spain. Sample material is recorded as cDNA or gDNA derived from T cells, B-cell-depleted T cells, or PBMCs.

Under the authors' procedure: Quantification of nucleated cells was approximated via reference gene primer amplification. Measured with immunoSEQ multiplex PCR; TCRdb has only the in-frame clones, and not every one. That table is the source of V, J and clone size, and D and trimming were worked out from the DNA. The data contain about 80,000 clones, around 80% of them seen just once; the ten biggest clones take up around 39%. The CDR3 has 14 residues. The V gene lost 0 bases and the J gene lost 1 base, with 7 bases spanning the gap. Germline CDR1 SGHNT, CDR2 YYREEE (reference sequence). The TCR originated in a man at least 80 years old with active or convalescent COVID-19. This chain connects TRBV5-4 to TRBJ1-1; tentatively, D is TRBD1 (5 bases). Sequencing was done on a sample of peripheral blood. The CDR3 loop reads CASSLDGGNTEAFF. In nucleotides, the CDR3 is TGTGCCAGCAGCTTGGACGGGGGGAACACTGAAGCTTTCTTT.